What follows are 12 T cell receptor beta chains derived from one specimen sequenced in a study of T cell repertoires in cytomegalovirus infection (dated by TCRdb to the late 2010s). Sequencing instrument: Illumina HiSeq 1500. The raw public data were reprocessed by TCRdb itself: fastp quality trimming at Q25, MiXCR clonotype calling, in-frame beta chains only. Rows matching on CDR3 protein sequence are summarized as one entry with the most common DNA and genes. For this sample the table gives 250,000 to 350,000 distinct CDR3 sequences, of which roughly 24% were detected only once. Approximately 13% of the sample is taken by the ten largest. The sequencing sample was made of PBMCs. The receptors were gathered from a human donor in good health (CMV status not recorded). Some clones in this sample may be carry-over from other donors' samples.

Only one count was recorded for this clonotype. The chain joins TRBV28 to TRBJ2-1; TRBD1 agrees at 8 bases. Germline trimming cut 6 bases from V and 9 bases from J; bases unmatched to any gene: 13. The germline V gene encodes CDR1 MDHEN and CDR2 SYDVKM. This CDR3 is built from 15 residues. CDR3 in amino acids: CASSIRDRPRSEQFF. CDR3 DNA sequence: TGTGCCAGCAGCATCCGGGACAGGCCTAGGAGTGAGCAGTTCTTC.

This clonotype was counted at least ten times. The chain links TRBV7-3 to TRBJ2-1; D may be TRBD1 (6 bases). Deletions cut 6 bases from V and 1 base from J, with 13 bases between. This CDR3 has 15 amino acids. Germline CDR1 SGHTA, CDR2 FQGTGA. The CDR3 region is CASSPRGKSYNEQFF. CDR3 bases: TGTGCCAGCAGTCCGAGGGGGAAGTCCTACAATGAGCAGTTCTTC.

This chain joins TRBV28 and TRBJ1-3, with D possibly being TRBD1 (5 bases). The germline V gene has CDR1 MDHEN and CDR2 SYDVKM. V gave up 3 bases and J gave up 0 bases, with 18 bases separating them. The length of the CDR3 is 18 residues. The CDR3 region is CASSFDSIGISSGNTIYF. For the CDR3, the DNA is TGTGCCAGCAGTTTCGACAGCATAGGAATAAGCTCTGGAAACACCATATATTTT.

In this sample, this clonotype turned up many times. The chain is built from TRBV7-2 and TRBJ2-1, with a weak D call TRBD1 (6 bases). Trimming shortened V by 5 bases and J by 2 bases, and 16 bases separated the two germline ends. CDR3 length equals 16 residues. Germline V gene data show CDR1 as SGHTA and CDR2 as FQGNSA. In nucleotides, the CDR3 is TGTGCCAGCAGCGGAGGCAGGGGTTGGCCCTACAATGAGCAGTTCTTC. Translation: CASSGGRGWPYNEQFF. Using reference TRBV7-2 and TRBJ2-1 for the parts outside the CDR3, the full variable domain is GAGVSQSPSNKVTEKGKDVELRCDPISGHTALYWYRQSLGQGLEFLIYFQGNSAPDKSGLPSDRFSAERTGGSVSTLTIQRTQQEDSAVYLCASSGGRGWPYNEQFFGPGTRLTVL.

V gene TRBV7-2 combines with J gene TRBJ2-6, with D perhaps matching TRBD2 (5 bases). There are 16 residues in the CDR3. Trimming cost V 5 bases and J 0 bases, with 11 bases left between them. CDR1 and CDR2 (germline): SGHTA, FQGNSA. The CDR3 region has the DNA TGTGCCAGCAGCCCCGGGATAGTCTCTGGGGCCAACGTCCTGACTTTC. Its protein is CASSPGIVSGANVLTF.

The table lists this clonotype with many counts. The chain joins TRBV7-2 to TRBJ2-1, with D tentatively TRBD2 (6 bases). With 8 bases removed from V and 4 bases from J, the gap between germline ends came to 15 bases. The V gene's germline CDR1 is SGHTA and CDR2 FQGNSA. The CDR3 has 14 residues. CDR3 sequence: CASVGGYGYNEQFF. DNA of the CDR3: TGTGCCAGCGTCGGGGGATACGGGTACAATGAGCAGTTCTTC. The variable domain in full, with the rest retrieved from reference TRBV7-2 and TRBJ2-1, is GAGVSQSPSNKVTEKGKDVELRCDPISGHTALYWYRQSLGQGLEFLIYFQGNSAPDKSGLPSDRFSAERTGGSVSTLTIQRTQQEDSAVYLCASVGGYGYNEQFFGPGTRLTVL.

The chain combines TRBV20-1 with TRBJ1-1, with D unresolved. Germline V gene data show CDR1 as DFQATT and CDR2 as SNEGSKA (reference sequence). The V and J ends lost 0 bases and 10 bases respectively, with 15 bases between them. CDR3 length: 13 residues. This CDR3 is CSARDETISRAFF. In DNA, the CDR3 is TGCAGTGCTAGAGATGAGACCATCTCTCGAGCTTTCTTT.

This sequence joins TRBV6-2 or TRBV6-3 and TRBJ1-1; weak D call: TRBD1 (5 bases). Germline V gene data show CDR1 as MNHEY and CDR2 as SVGEGT. The CDR3 sequence is 14 residues long. Trimming stripped 6 bases from V and 5 bases from J, with 16 bases between. The CDR3 loop is CASRVDSSTTEAFF. The CDR3 DNA reads as TGTGCCAGCAGGGTAGACAGCTCAACGACTGAAGCTTTCTTT.

This sequence joins TRBV6-1 and TRBJ2-1; 12 bases align to TRBD2. V shed 10 bases, J shed 3 bases, and the junction held 10 bases outside the gene matches. The CDR3 runs 16 residues. Germline V gives CDR1 MNHNS, CDR2 SASEGT. CDR3 region: CATTPASGRDYNEQFF. Here the CDR3 DNA reads TGTGCCACGACACCTGCTAGCGGGAGGGACTACAATGAGCAGTTCTTC.

This clonotype was seen repeatedly, ten times or more. The CDR3 spells CASSFGGRNQETQYF. The CDR3, as DNA: TGTGCCAGCAGTTTTGGAGGCCGAAACCAAGAGACCCAGTACTTC. The chain links TRBV27 to TRBJ2-5; D is perhaps TRBD2 (5 bases). V shed 3 bases and J shed 0 bases, with 11 bases lying between them. The CDR3 sequence is 15 residues long. Germline V lookup: CDR1 MNHEY, CDR2 SMNVEV (reference sequence).

This clonotype was seen a handful of times. The chain employs TRBV2 and TRBJ1-2, with TRBD1 matching over 7 bases. Trimming took 1 base from V and 3 from J; bases not matched to a gene: 5. This CDR3 region has 15 residues. Per the germline V gene, CDR1 is SNHLY and CDR2 is FYNNEI. The CDR3 spells CASSEGAGGYYGYTF. For the CDR3, the DNA is TGTGCCAGCAGTGAAGGGGCAGGGGGTTACTATGGCTACACCTTC. Supplemented by reference TRBV2 and TRBJ1-2, the full variable domain reads EPEVTQTPSHQVTQMGQEVILRCVPISNHLYFYWYRQILGQKVEFLVSFYNNEISEKSEIFDDQFSVERPDGSNFTLKIRSTKLEDSAMYFCASSEGAGGYYGYTFGSGTRLTVV.

This clonotype showed up many times. The chain uses TRBV7-2 and TRBJ2-1, with 8 positions matching TRBD1. Germline CDR1 and CDR2: SGHTA and FQGNSA. The J segment lost 6 bases and the V segment lost 1 base, leaving 5 bases of the junction unmatched. The CDR3 consists of 15 residues. CDR3 amino acids: CASSLVRQGTNEQFF. For the CDR3, the DNA is TGTGCCAGCAGCTTAGTCCGACAGGGGACCAATGAGCAGTTCTTC.